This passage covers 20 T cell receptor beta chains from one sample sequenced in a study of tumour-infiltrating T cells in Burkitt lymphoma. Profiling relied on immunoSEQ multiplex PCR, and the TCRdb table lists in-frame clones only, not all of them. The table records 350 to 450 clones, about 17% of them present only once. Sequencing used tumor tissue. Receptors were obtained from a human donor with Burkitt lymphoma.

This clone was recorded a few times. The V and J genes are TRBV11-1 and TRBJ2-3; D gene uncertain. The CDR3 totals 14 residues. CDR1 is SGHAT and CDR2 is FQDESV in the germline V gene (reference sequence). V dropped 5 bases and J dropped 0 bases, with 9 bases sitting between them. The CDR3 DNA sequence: TGTGCCAGCAGCGACGGACGTAGCACAGATACGCAGTATTTT. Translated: CASSDGRSTDTQYF.

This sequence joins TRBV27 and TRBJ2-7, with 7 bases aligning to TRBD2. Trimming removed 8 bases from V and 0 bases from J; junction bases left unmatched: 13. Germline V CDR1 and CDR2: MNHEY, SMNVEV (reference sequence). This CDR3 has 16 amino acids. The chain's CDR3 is CASAVLTGGGSYEQYF. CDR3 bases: TGTGCCAGCGCCGTTCTGACTGGCGGGGGCTCCTACGAGCAGTACTTC.

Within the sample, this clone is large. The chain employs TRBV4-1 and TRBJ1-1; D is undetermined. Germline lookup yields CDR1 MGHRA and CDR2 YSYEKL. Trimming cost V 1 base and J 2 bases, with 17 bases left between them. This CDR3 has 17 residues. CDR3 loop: CASSQVTSAAENTEAFF. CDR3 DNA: TGCGCCAGCAGCCAAGTAACATCCGCGGCTGAAAACACTGAAGCTTTCTTT.

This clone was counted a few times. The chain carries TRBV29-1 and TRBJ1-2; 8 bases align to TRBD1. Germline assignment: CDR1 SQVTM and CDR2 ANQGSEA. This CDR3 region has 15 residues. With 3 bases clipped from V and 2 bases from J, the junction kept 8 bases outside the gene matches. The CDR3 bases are TGCAGCGTTGAGTTGCAGAGGGACAGGAACTATGGCTACACCTTC. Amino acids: CSVELQRDRNYGYTF.

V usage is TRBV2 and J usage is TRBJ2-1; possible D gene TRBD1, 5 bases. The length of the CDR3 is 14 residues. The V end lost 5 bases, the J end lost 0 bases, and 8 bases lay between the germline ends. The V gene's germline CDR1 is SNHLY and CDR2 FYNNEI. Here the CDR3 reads CASSYRSSYNEQFF. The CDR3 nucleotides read TGTGCCAGCAGTTACAGGAGCTCCTACAATGAGCAGTTCTTC.

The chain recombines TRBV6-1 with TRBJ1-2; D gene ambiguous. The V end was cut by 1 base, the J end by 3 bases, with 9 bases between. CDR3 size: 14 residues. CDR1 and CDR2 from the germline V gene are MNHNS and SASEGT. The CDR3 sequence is CASSEVMRYYGYTF. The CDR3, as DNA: TGTGCCAGCAGTGAAGTAATGAGATACTATGGCTACACCTTC.

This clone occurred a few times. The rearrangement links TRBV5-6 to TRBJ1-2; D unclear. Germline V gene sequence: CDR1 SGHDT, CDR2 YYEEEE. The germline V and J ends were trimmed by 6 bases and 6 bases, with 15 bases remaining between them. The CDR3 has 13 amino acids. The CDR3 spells CASTQDWGNGYTF. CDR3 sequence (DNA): TGTGCCAGCACCCAGGATTGGGGAAATGGCTACACCTTC.

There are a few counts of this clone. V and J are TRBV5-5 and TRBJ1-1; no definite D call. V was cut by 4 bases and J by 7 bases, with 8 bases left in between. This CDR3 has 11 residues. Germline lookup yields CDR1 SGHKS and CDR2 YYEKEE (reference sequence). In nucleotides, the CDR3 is TGTGCCAGCAGCCGGGAGGGTGAAGCTTTCTTT. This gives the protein CASSREGEAFF.

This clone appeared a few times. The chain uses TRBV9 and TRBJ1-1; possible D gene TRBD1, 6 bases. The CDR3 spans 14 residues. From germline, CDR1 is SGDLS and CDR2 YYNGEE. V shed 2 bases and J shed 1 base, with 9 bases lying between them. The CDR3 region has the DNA TGTGCCAGCAGCGTCGGACAGCGGAACACTGAAGCTTTCTTT. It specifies CASSVGQRNTEAFF.

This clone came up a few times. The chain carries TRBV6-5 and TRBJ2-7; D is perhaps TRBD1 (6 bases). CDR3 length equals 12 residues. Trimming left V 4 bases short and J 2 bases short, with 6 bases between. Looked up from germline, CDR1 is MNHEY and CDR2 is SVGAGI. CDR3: CASSSGAYEQYF. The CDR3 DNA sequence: TGTGCCAGCAGTTCAGGGGCCTACGAGCAGTACTTC.

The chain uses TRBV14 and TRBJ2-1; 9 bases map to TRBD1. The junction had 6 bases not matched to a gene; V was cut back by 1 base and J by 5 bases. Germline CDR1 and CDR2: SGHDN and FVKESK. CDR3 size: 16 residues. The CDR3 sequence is CASSQVPGQGDNEQFF. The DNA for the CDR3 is TGTGCCAGCAGCCAAGTACCGGGACAGGGAGACAATGAGCAGTTCTTC.

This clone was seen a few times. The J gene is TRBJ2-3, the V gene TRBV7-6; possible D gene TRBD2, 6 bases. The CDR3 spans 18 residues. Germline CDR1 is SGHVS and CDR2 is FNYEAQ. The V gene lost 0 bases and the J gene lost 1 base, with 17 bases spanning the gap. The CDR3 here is CASSLAPGLGIGTDTQYF. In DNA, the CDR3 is TGTGCCAGCAGCTTAGCGCCGGGACTGGGCATTGGCACAGATACGCAGTATTTT. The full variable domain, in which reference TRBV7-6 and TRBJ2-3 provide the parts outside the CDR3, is GAGVSQSPRYKVTKRGQDVALRCDPISGHVSLYWYRQALGQGPEFLTYFNYEAQQDKSGLPNDRFSAERPEGSISTLTIQRTEQRDSAMYRCASSLAPGLGIGTDTQYFGPGTRLTVL.

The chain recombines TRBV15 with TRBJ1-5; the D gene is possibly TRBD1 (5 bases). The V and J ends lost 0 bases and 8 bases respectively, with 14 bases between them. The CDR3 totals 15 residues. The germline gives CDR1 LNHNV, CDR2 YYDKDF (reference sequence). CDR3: CATSRDIGGGKPQHF. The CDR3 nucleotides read TGTGCCACCAGCAGAGATATTGGGGGAGGGAAGCCCCAGCATTTT. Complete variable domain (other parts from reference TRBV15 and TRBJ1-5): DAMVIQNPRYQVTQFGKPVTLSCSQTLNHNVMYWYQQKSSQAPKLLFHYYDKDFNNEADTPDNFQSRRPNTSFCFLDIRSPGLGDTAMYLCATSRDIGGGKPQHFGDGTRLSIL.

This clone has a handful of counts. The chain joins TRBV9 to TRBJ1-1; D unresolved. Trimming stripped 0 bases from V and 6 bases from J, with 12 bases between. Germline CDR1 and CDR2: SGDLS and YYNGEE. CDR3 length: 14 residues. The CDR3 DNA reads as TGTGCCAGCAGCGTAGAGGGTGCTGGGGCTGAAGCTTTCTTT. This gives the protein CASSVEGAGAEAFF.

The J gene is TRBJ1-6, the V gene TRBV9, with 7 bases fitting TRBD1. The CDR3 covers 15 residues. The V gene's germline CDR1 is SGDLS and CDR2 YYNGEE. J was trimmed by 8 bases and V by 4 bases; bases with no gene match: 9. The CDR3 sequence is CASSTQQGWHSPLHF. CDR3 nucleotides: TGTGCCAGCAGCACGCAACAGGGGTGGCATTCACCCCTCCACTTT.

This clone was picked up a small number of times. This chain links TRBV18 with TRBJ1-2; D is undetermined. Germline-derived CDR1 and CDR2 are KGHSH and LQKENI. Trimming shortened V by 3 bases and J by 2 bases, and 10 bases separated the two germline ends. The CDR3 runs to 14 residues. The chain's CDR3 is CASSPSSENYGYTF. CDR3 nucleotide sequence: TGTGCCAGCTCACCGTCGTCAGAGAACTATGGCTACACCTTC.

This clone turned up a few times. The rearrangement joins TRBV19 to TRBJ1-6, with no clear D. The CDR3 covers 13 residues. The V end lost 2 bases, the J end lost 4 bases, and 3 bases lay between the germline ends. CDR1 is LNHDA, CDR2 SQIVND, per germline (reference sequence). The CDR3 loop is CASSIRYNSPLHF. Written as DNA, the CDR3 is TGTGCCAGTAGTATAAGATATAATTCACCCCTCCACTTT.

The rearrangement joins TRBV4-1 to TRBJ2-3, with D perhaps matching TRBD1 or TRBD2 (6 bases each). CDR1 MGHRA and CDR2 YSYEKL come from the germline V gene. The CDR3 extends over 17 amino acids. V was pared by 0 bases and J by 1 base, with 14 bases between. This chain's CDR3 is CASSQERYGGGTDTQYF. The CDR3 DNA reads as TGCGCCAGCAGCCAAGAAAGATACGGGGGCGGCACAGATACGCAGTATTTT.

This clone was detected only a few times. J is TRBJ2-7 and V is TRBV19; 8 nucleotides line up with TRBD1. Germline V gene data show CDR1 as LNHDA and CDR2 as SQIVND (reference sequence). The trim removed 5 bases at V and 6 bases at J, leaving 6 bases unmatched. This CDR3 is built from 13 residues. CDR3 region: CASSVTGGPEQYF. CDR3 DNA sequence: TGTGCCAGTAGTGTTACAGGGGGGCCCGAGCAGTACTTC.

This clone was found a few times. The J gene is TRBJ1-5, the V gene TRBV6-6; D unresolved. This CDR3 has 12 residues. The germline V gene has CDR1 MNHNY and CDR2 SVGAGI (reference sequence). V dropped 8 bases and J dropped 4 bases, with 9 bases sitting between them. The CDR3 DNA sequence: TGTGCCAGCTCAAGGTGGAATCAGCCCCAGCATTTT. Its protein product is CASSRWNQPQHF.